This section outlines one T cell receptor (beta chain) sequence together with its context. Its antigen remains unidentified. The source of the sample is a study of OX40 agonist ivuxolimab in advanced cancers. Study-level findings and limits: Mean expanded clone counts were higher in CD8+ than CD4+ T cells. Clonal expansion from baseline to week 6 occurred in both CD4+ and CD8+ T cells. Some nonresponders also had low normalized T-cell clonal expansion.

Data came from immunoSEQ multiplex PCR; TCRdb stores just in-frame clones and leaves some out. The table records around 25,000 clones, approximately 78% of them present only once. The germline V gene has CDR1 SEHNR and CDR2 FQNEAQ (reference sequence). Trimming cost V 5 bases and J 3 bases; bases outside gene matches: 5. The CDR3 contains 15 residues. Patients with a history of autoimmune disease or on systemic immunosuppression were excluded. The rearrangement joins TRBV7-9 to TRBJ1-4; 8 bases align to TRBD1. Sequences were derived from CD4+ or CD8+ T cells sorted from blood, sampled in a trial of the OX40 agonist ivuxolimab. The origin of this receptor is an adult with an advanced solid tumor such as melanoma, head and neck, liver or kidney cancer. The CDR3 DNA reads as TGTGCCAGCAGCCGTACAGGGGGGGCTAATGAAAAACTGTTTTTT. Encoded protein: CASSRTGGANEKLFF.